These 9 T cell receptor beta chains share one sample of origin, sequenced in a study of blood T cells in healthy people across ages. PCR was performed a second time for about 7 to 12 cycles using a sample-barcoded 5' primer and a J-beta primer mix. TCRdb reprocessed the 5' RACE reads via MiXCR and lists one record per CDR3 protein. There are around 1,700,000 distinct CDR3 sequences in the sample; 28% occur only once, and less than 9.5% lies in the top ten. The specimen sequenced was blood. These receptors all come from a woman aged 25 to 45 in good health.

The chain carries TRBV7-9 and TRBJ2-1, with D perhaps being TRBD1 or TRBD2 (5 bases each). Germline-derived CDR1 and CDR2 are SEHNR and FQNEAQ (reference sequence). Deletions cut 5 bases from V and 4 bases from J, with 18 bases between. The CDR3 spans 16 residues. The CDR3 DNA is TGTGCCAGCAGCCCACCGGGACCTCAACCTTACAATGAGCAGTTCTTC. As protein: CASSPPGPQPYNEQFF.

In its sample, this clonotype was seen many times. The CDR3 DNA is TGTGCCATCAGTCTAGCGGGGCCCTACGAGCAGTACTTC. Amino acids: CAISLAGPYEQYF. The chain combines TRBV10-3 with TRBJ2-7, with 9 bases fitting TRBD2. The germline gives CDR1 ENHRY, CDR2 SYGVKD. V lost 5 bases to trimming and J lost 2 bases; unmatched junction nucleotides: 1. This CDR3 has 13 amino acids.

The chain uses TRBV11-2 and TRBJ2-1; 10 nucleotides align to TRBD2. With the DNA end fitting TRBJ2-7 better, the J assignment may be wrong. This CDR3 comprises 14 residues. Germline V gene sequence: CDR1 SGHAT, CDR2 FQNNGV. The CDR3 DNA follows: TGTGCCAGCAGCTTTCCAGCGGGAGGGAATGAGCAGTACTTC. Its translation is CASSFPAGGNEQYF.

This clonotype was counted many times. The J gene is TRBJ2-5, the V gene TRBV20-1; perhaps D is TRBD1 or TRBD2 (5 bases each). V lost 2 bases, J lost 8 bases, and 18 bases lay in between. The CDR3 covers 14 residues. Looked up from germline, CDR1 is DFQATT and CDR2 is SNEGSKA (reference sequence). This CDR3 reads CSARKPRGVGTQYF. DNA of the CDR3: TGCAGTGCTAGAAAACCCAGAGGGGTAGGAACCCAGTACTTC.

This clonotype was found many times. This chain connects TRBV28 to TRBJ1-2, with TRBD1 matching over 11 bases. The CDR3 sequence is 13 residues long. Trimming removed 5 bases from V and 8 bases from J; junction bases left unmatched: 4. Germline V gives CDR1 MDHEN, CDR2 SYDVKM. CDR3 nucleotides: TGTGCCAGCAGTGGACAGGGGGCGTGGGGCTACACCTTC. Its protein product is CASSGQGAWGYTF.

The rearrangement uses TRBV19 and TRBJ2-1; TRBD1 aligns across 8 bases. Germline trimming cut 6 bases from V and 5 bases from J; bases unmatched to any gene: 9. Germline-derived CDR1 and CDR2 are LNHDA and SQIVND (reference sequence). The CDR3 runs to 15 residues. The CDR3 coding sequence is TGTGCCAGTAGGAAAGGACAGGGTCACAACAATGAGCAGTTCTTC. Its protein product is CASRKGQGHNNEQFF.

V usage is TRBV6-6 and J usage is TRBJ1-2, with TRBD1 identical over 9 bases. Germline CDR1 reads MNHNY; CDR2 reads SVGAGI (reference sequence). Trimming at V came to 2 bases and at J to 5 bases, leaving 6 bases not matched to a gene. The CDR3 is made up of 15 amino acids. The CDR3 region is CASSYQQGAVYGYTF. CDR3 sequence (DNA): TGTGCCAGCAGTTACCAACAGGGGGCGGTTTATGGCTACACCTTC.

As to this clonotype: An end of the junction differs from the germline gene, which may be a read error. V usage is TRBV20-1 and J usage is TRBJ2-1, with 7 bases matching TRBD2. Germline loops: CDR1 DFQATT, CDR2 SNEGSKA (reference sequence). The CDR3 extends over 14 amino acids. The CDR3 region has the DNA TGCAGTGCTAGAGGGACTAGACAAGGGAATGAGCGGTTCTTC. Its translation: CSARGTRQGNERFF.

This clonotype was counted at least ten times. The V and J genes are TRBV7-2 and TRBJ2-7; 10 positions agree with TRBD2. There are 15 residues in the CDR3. The V gene's germline CDR1 is SGHTA and CDR2 FQGNSA. With 5 bases clipped from V and 0 bases from J, the junction kept 4 bases outside the gene matches. Written as DNA, the CDR3 is TGTGCCAGCAGCCCCGGACTAGCGGTCTCCTACGAGCAGTACTTC. It codes for CASSPGLAVSYEQYF.